This TCR beta chain originates from a study of identical twins. Regarding the study as a whole: Insertions were reduced in abundant cord blood beta clonotypes but not in memory repertoires. Recombination models fit unrelated individuals' TCR alpha sharing but underestimated twins'.

Of note for this clonotype: Its antigen is not identified.

MiXCR, applied by TCRdb to the 5' RACE reads, yields one record per CDR3 protein. The repertoire holds 690,000 or so distinct CDR3 sequences, with 8.6% as singletons. The CDR3 contains 17 residues. Trimming left V 3 bases short and J 1 base short, with 17 bases between. Germline assignment: CDR1 MDHEN and CDR2 SYDVKM. These records were also assigned to another study, of yellow fever vaccine responses in identical twins.

The chain links TRBV28 to TRBJ2-3; the D is unclear. The specimen sequenced was PBMCs. The source of this sequence is a woman aged 18-29 years in good health. The CDR3 DNA is TGTGCCAGCAGTTTCCGCTTCTGGATGAGCCGCACAGATACGCAGTATTTT. The encoded protein is CASSFRFWMSRTDTQYF.